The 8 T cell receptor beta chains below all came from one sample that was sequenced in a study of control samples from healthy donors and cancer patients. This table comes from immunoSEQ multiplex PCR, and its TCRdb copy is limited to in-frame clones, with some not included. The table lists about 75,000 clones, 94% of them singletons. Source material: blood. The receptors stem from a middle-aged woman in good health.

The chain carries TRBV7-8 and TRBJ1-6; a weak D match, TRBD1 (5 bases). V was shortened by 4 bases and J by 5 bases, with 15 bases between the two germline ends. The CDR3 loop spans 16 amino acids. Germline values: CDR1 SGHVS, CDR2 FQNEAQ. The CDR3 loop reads CASSSAGTGDNSPLHF. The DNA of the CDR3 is TGTGCCAGCAGCTCGGCAGGGACGGGAGATAATTCACCCCTCCACTTT.

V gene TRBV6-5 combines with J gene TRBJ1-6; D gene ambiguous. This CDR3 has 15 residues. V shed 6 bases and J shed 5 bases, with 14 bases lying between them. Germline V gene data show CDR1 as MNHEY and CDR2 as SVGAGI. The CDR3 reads CASRIRTVNNSPLHF. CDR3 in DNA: TGTGCCAGCAGGATACGCACGGTCAATAATTCACCCCTCCACTTT.

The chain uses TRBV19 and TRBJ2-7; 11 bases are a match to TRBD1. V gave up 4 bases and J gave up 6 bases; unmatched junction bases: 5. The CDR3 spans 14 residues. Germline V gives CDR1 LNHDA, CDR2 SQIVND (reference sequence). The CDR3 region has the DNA TGTGCCAGTAGTAGGGGGACAGGGGGTGGCGAGCAGTACTTC. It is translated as CASSRGTGGGEQYF.

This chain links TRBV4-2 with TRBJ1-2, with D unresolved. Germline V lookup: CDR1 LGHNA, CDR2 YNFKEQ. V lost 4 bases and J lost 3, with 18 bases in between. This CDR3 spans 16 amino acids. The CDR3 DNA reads TGTGCCAGCAGCCCTGAGGCGGTGGGTATCGACTATGGCTACACCTTC. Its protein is CASSPEAVGIDYGYTF.

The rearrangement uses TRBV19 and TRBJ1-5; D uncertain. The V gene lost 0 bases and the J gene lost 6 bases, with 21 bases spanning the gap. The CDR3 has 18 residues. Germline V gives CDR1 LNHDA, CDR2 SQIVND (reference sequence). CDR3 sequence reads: CASSIDRSGGLAGQPQHF. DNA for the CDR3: TGTGCCAGTAGTATAGACCGGAGTGGCGGGTTAGCAGGTCAGCCCCAGCATTTT.

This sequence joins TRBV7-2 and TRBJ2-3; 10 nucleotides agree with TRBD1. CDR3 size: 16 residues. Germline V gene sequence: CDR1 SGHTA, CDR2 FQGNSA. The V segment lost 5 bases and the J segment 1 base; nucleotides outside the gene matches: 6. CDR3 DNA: TGTGCCAGCAGCACCCGACAGGGGGCGCGCACAGATACGCAGTATTTT. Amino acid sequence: CASSTRQGARTDTQYF.

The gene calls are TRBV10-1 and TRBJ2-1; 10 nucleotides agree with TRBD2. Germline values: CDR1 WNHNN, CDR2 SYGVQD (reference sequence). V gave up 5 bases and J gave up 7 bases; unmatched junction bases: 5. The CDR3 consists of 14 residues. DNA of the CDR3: TGCGCCAGCAGTCAAAGCGGGAGGGTGAATGAGCAGTTCTTC. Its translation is CASSQSGRVNEQFF.

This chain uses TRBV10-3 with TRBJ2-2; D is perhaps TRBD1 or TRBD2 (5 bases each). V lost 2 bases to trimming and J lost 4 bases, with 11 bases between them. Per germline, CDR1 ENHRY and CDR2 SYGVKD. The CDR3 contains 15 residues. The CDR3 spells CAISEKGPATGELFF. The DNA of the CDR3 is TGTGCCATCAGTGAGAAGGGACCCGCCACCGGGGAGCTGTTTTTT.